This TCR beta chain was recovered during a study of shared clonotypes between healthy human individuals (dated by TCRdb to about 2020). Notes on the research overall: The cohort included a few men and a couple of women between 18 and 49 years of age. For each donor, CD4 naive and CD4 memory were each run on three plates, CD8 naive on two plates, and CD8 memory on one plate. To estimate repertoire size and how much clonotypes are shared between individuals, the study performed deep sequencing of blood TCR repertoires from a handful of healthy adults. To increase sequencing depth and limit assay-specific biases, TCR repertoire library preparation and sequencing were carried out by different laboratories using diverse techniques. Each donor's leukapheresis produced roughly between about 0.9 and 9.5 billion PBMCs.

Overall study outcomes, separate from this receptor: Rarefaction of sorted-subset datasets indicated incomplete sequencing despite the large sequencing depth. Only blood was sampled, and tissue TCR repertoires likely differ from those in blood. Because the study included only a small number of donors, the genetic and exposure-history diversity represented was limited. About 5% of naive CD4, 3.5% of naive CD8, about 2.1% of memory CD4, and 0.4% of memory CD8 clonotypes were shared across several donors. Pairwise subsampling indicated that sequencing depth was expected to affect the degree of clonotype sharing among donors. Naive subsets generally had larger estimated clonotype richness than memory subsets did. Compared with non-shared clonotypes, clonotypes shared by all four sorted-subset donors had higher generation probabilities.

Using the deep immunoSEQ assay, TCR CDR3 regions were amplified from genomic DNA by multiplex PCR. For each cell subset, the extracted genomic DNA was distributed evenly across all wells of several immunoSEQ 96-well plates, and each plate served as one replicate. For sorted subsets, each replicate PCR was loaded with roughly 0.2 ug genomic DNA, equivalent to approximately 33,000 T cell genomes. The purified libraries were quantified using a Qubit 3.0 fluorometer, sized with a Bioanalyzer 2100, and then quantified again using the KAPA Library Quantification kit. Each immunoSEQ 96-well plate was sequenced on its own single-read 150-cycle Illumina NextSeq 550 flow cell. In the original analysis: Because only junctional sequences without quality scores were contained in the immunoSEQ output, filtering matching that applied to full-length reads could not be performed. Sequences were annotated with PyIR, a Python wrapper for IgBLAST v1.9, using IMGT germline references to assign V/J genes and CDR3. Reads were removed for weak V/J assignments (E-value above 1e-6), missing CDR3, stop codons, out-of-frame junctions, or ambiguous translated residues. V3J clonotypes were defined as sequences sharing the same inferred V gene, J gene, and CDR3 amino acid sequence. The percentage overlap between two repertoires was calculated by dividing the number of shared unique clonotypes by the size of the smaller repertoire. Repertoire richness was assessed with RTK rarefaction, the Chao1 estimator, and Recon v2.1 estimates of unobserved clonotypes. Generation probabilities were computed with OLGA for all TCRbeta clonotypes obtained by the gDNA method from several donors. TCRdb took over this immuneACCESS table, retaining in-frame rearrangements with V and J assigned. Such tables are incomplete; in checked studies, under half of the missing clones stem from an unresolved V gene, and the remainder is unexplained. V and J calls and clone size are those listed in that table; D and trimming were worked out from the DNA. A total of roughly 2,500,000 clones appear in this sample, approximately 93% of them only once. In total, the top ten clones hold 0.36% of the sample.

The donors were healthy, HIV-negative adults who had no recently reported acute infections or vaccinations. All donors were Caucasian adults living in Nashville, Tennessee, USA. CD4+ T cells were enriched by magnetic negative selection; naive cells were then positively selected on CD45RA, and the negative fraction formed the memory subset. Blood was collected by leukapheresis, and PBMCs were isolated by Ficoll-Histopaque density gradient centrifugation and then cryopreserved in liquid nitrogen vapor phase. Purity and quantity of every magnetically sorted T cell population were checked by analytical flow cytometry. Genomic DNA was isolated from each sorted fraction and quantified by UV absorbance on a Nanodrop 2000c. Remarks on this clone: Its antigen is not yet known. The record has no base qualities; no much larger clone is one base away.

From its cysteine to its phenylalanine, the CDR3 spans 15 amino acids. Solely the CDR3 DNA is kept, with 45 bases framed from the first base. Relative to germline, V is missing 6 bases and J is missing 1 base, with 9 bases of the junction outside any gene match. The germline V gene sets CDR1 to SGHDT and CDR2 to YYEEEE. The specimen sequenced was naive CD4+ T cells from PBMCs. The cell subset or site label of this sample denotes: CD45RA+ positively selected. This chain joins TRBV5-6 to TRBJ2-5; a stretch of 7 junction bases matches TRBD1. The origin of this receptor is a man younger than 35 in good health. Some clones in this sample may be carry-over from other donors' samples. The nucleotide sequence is TGTGCCAGCACTGAATTACAGGGGCCCCAAGAGACCCAGTACTTC. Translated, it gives CASTELQGPQETQYF.